A single sample is the source of the 28 T cell receptor beta chains below, sequenced in a study of response to subunit inactivated influenza vaccine. TCRdb re-called the RT-PCR reads through MiXCR, storing one row per CDR3 protein. The sample lists over 150,000 distinct CDR3 sequences, over 8.5% occurring once. The sample in question was CD8+ T cells sorted from PBMCs, obtained around 2 years after vaccination. Receptors originate from a man between 45 and 75 years old who received an inactivated influenza vaccine.

The J gene is TRBJ2-1, the V gene TRBV5-4; TRBD1 is a possible D gene (6 bases). Germline V gene data show CDR1 as SGHNT and CDR2 as YYREEE (reference sequence). V lost 6 bases and J 4 bases, leaving 8 bases between the germline ends. The CDR3 has 12 residues. This CDR3 is CASTGHYNEQFF. The DNA for the CDR3 is TGTGCCAGCACGGGACATTACAATGAGCAGTTCTTC.

The rearrangement joins TRBV20-1 to TRBJ2-5, with D unclear. The germline V and J ends were trimmed by 4 bases and 5 bases, with 14 bases remaining between them. Per germline, CDR1 DFQATT and CDR2 SNEGSKA (reference sequence). The CDR3 consists of 13 residues. Here the CDR3 reads CSANGPFVETQYF. In DNA form, the CDR3 reads TGCAGTGCTAACGGACCATTCGTGGAGACCCAGTACTTC.

This clonotype has a handful of counts. The J gene is TRBJ2-7, the V gene TRBV29-1; 10 bases align to TRBD2. The trim removed 6 bases at V and 0 bases at J, leaving 2 bases unmatched. The germline V gene encodes CDR1 SQVTM and CDR2 ANQGSEA. This CDR3 has 13 residues. The CDR3 sequence: CSVWTSGSYEQYF. Written as DNA, the CDR3 is TGCAGCGTGTGGACTAGCGGCTCCTACGAGCAGTACTTC.

The V call is TRBV7-9, the J call TRBJ2-5, with TRBD1 identical over 7 bases. V lost 5 bases and J lost 1; bases outside the gene matches: 10. This CDR3 spans 16 amino acids. Germline values: CDR1 SEHNR, CDR2 FQNEAQ (reference sequence). CDR3 sequence reads: CASSRLVGGFQETQYF. Here the CDR3 DNA reads TGTGCCAGCAGCCGACTTGTAGGGGGCTTCCAAGAGACCCAGTACTTC.

This clonotype has just one count. The junction differs from germline at one of its ends, possibly a read error. The chain joins TRBV10-3 to TRBJ2-7; perhaps D is TRBD1 or TRBD2 (7 bases each). There are 16 residues in the CDR3. Germline loops: CDR1 ENHRY, CDR2 SYGVKD. This chain's CDR3 is CAISGPGEGALYEQCF. The CDR3 DNA reads as TGTGCCATCAGTGGACCGGGGGAGGGGGCCTTATACGAGCAGTGCTTC.

This clonotype was counted many times. V is TRBV13 and J is TRBJ2-1, with 11 bases matching TRBD1. The trim removed 4 bases at V and 5 bases at J, leaving 4 bases unmatched. The CDR3 consists of 15 residues. CDR1 and CDR2 (germline): PRHDT, FYEKMQ (reference sequence). Written as DNA, the CDR3 is TGTGCCAGCAGCTCCGGACAGGGGGCGAACAATGAGCAGTTCTTC. Its protein is CASSSGQGANNEQFF.

The chain combines TRBV13 with TRBJ2-3; 12 bases are shared with TRBD1. In germline, CDR1 is PRHDT, CDR2 FYEKMQ (reference sequence). Trimming cost V 6 bases and J 9 bases; bases outside gene matches: 13. The CDR3 extends over 16 amino acids. Written as DNA, the CDR3 is TGTGCCAGCAGGACGGGACAGGGGGCGGAGAGGTTAACGCAGTATTTT. Protein product: CASRTGQGAERLTQYF. The variable domain in full, completed from reference TRBV13 and TRBJ2-3, reads AAGVIQSPRHLIKEKRETATLKCYPIPRHDTVYWYQQGPGQDPQFLISFYEKMQSDKGSIPDRFSAQQFSDYHSELNMSSLELGDSALYFCASRTGQGAERLTQYFGPGTRLTVL.

The V gene is TRBV4-3, the J gene TRBJ2-3; D is undetermined. V was shortened by 1 base and J by 2 bases, with 10 bases between the two germline ends. Germline CDR1 LGHNA, CDR2 YSLEER. This CDR3 spans 15 amino acids. CDR3: CASSQVYSSTDTQYF. CDR3 DNA: TGCGCCAGCAGCCAAGTTTATTCTTCCACAGATACGCAGTATTTT.

The table lists this clonotype with a few counts. Being one base from a much bigger clone, this may be a read error. This chain joins TRBV6-2 or TRBV6-3 and TRBJ1-5; no clear D. Germline loops: CDR1 MNHEY, CDR2 SVGEGT. The CDR3 runs to 17 residues. This CDR3 is CASSYSRRETSHQSQHF. The CDR3 DNA follows: TGTGCCAGCAGTTACTCGAGGAGGGAGACGTCCCATCAGTCCCAGCATTTT.

This clonotype was recorded a few times. The rearrangement uses TRBV5-5 and TRBJ1-2; D is undetermined. There are 12 residues in the CDR3. Trimming left V 4 bases short and J 10 bases short, with 14 bases between. The germline gives CDR1 SGHKS, CDR2 YYEKEE (reference sequence). The CDR3 reads CASSHGEGPYTF. CDR3 in DNA: TGTGCCAGCAGCCACGGAGAAGGGCCCTACACCTTC.

The sample holds many counts of this clonotype. The rearrangement links TRBV7-9 to TRBJ2-3; no clear D. This CDR3 has 12 amino acids. Germline V gives CDR1 SEHNR, CDR2 FQNEAQ (reference sequence). V gave up 3 bases and J gave up 4 bases, with 5 bases separating them. The CDR3 region has the DNA TGTGCCAGCAGCTTCGATCCAGATACGCAGTATTTT. The encoded protein is CASSFDPDTQYF.

In this sample, this clonotype turned up a few times. This may stem from a read error, because a much larger clone lies one nucleotide away. This chain joins TRBV5-6 and TRBJ2-2; D gene uncertain. V was cut by 4 bases and J by 4 bases, with 5 bases left in between. Germline V CDR1 and CDR2: SGHDT, YYEEEE. The CDR3 is 12 residues long. CDR3: CASSTITGELFF. The CDR3, as DNA: TGTGCCAGCAGCACAATCACCGGGGAGCTGTTTTTT.

CDR3 DNA: TGCGCCAGCAGCTTGTCTCTAACCTACAATGAGCAGTTCTTC. It specifies CASSLSLTYNEQFF. The chain combines TRBV5-1 with TRBJ2-1; unclear D gene. This CDR3 has 14 residues. Looked up from germline, CDR1 is SGHRS and CDR2 is YFSETQ. The germline V and J ends were trimmed by 1 base and 2 bases, with 7 bases remaining between them.

This clonotype was observed a handful of times. The chain combines TRBV7-8 with TRBJ2-7; 8 bases fit TRBD2. V trimming: 4 bases; J trimming: 3 bases; junction bases outside the gene matches: 5. The CDR3 loop spans 14 amino acids. CDR1 and CDR2 (germline): SGHVS, FQNEAQ. The CDR3 DNA reads TGTGCCAGCAGCTCACCGGGGGGGAGCTACGAGCAGTACTTC. Protein sequence: CASSSPGGSYEQYF.

The chain combines TRBV7-9 with TRBJ2-7, with a weak D call TRBD1 (6 bases). This CDR3 spans 15 amino acids. Trimming left V 0 bases short and J 2 bases short, with 11 bases between. Germline lookup yields CDR1 SEHNR and CDR2 FQNEAQ (reference sequence). CDR3 nucleotide sequence: TGTGCCAGCAGCTTAGCCCAGGGGAGTCCCTACGAGCAGTACTTC. Its protein is CASSLAQGSPYEQYF.

This clonotype was observed a handful of times. This chain connects TRBV7-9 to TRBJ1-2, with no clear D. V lost 0 bases, J lost 4 bases, and 6 bases lay in between. The V gene's germline CDR1 is SEHNR and CDR2 FQNEAQ (reference sequence). The CDR3 loop spans 13 amino acids. CDR3 in DNA: TGTGCCAGCAGCTTAGCTCGATCCTATGGCTACACCTTC. Amino acid sequence: CASSLARSYGYTF.

This chain uses TRBV7-9 with TRBJ2-3, with 8 bases lining up with TRBD2. V was pared by 5 bases and J by 2 bases, with 9 bases of the junction left unmatched. This CDR3 comprises 16 residues. Germline V gene sequence: CDR1 SEHNR, CDR2 FQNEAQ (reference sequence). CDR3 protein: CASSPAGSGATDTQYF. CDR3 DNA: TGTGCCAGCAGCCCGGCCGGTAGCGGGGCCACAGATACGCAGTATTTT.

This clonotype came up many times. The chain joins TRBV9 to TRBJ2-7, with a possible D match to TRBD1 (5 bases). The CDR3 contains 14 residues. Germline CDR1 is SGDLS and CDR2 is YYNGEE. The V end lost 2 bases, the J end lost 0 bases, and 9 bases lay between the germline ends. CDR3 in amino acids: CASSVKDSSYEQYF. In nucleotides, the CDR3 is TGTGCCAGCAGCGTGAAAGACAGCTCCTACGAGCAGTACTTC.

This clonotype was found a few times. The rearrangement links TRBV12-3 or TRBV12-4 to TRBJ2-3, with 10 bases fitting TRBD2. J gave up 3 bases and V 6 bases, and 6 bases lay outside the gene matches. The CDR3 is 15 residues long. The DNA for the CDR3 is TGTGCCAGCAGCTGGGCTAGCGGGGGAACAGATACGCAGTATTTT. It translates to CASSWASGGTDTQYF.

This clonotype was seen many times. The CDR3: CASSFDGRGEETQYF. CDR3 sequence (DNA): TGTGCCAGCAGCTTTGACGGAAGAGGGGAAGAGACCCAGTACTTC. The chain combines TRBV5-6 with TRBJ2-5; D possibly matches TRBD1 or TRBD2 (5 bases each). The V and J ends lost 2 bases and 3 bases respectively, with 14 bases between them. Germline values: CDR1 SGHDT, CDR2 YYEEEE. The CDR3 has 15 amino acids.

This clonotype was detected a few times. The chain combines TRBV12-3 or TRBV12-4 with TRBJ2-1; the match to TRBD2 covers 11 bases. V lost 8 bases, J lost 2 bases, and 5 bases stayed unmatched. The length of the CDR3 is 15 residues. CDR3 bases: TGTGCCAGCTTTGAGACTAGCGGGGCCTACAATGAGCAGTTCTTC. This codes for CASFETSGAYNEQFF.

This clonotype was observed many times. The chain uses TRBV7-9 and TRBJ2-1; D call uncertain. Deletions cut 0 bases from V and 0 bases from J, with 3 bases between. Per the germline V gene, CDR1 is SEHNR and CDR2 is FQNEAQ (reference sequence). This CDR3 is built from 14 residues. CDR3 amino acids: CASSLAHSYNEQFF. CDR3 nucleotide sequence: TGTGCCAGCAGCTTAGCGCACTCCTACAATGAGCAGTTCTTC.

This clonotype was observed a few times. The chain is built from TRBV12-3 or TRBV12-4 and TRBJ2-2; no clear D gene. With 4 bases removed from V and 0 bases from J, the gap between germline ends came to 6 bases. The CDR3 consists of 14 residues. CDR3 residues: CASSSETNTGELFF. In DNA, the CDR3 is TGTGCCAGCAGTTCTGAGACGAACACCGGGGAGCTGTTTTTT.

This clonotype was recorded at least ten times. This chain uses TRBV28 with TRBJ1-5; no clear D. CDR1 and CDR2 from the germline V gene are MDHEN and SYDVKM. The CDR3 loop spans 15 amino acids. The ends were cut back, 6 bases at V and 7 bases at J, with 19 bases in the middle. CDR3 protein: CASSPASSGEQPQHF. DNA for the CDR3: TGTGCCAGCAGCCCCGCCTCGTCTGGAGAACAGCCCCAGCATTTT.

The chain recombines TRBV27 with TRBJ1-4, with a weak D call TRBD1 (5 bases). This CDR3 is built from 14 residues. V dropped 5 bases and J dropped 9 bases, with 16 bases sitting between them. In germline, CDR1 is MNHEY, CDR2 SMNVEV (reference sequence). The CDR3: CASSKLGVGKKLFF. The CDR3 DNA is TGTGCCAGCAGTAAACTGGGGGTCGGTAAAAAACTGTTTTTT.

The chain uses TRBV7-9 and TRBJ2-1; D is uncertain. Trimming stripped 1 base from V and 7 bases from J, with 17 bases between. The CDR3 contains 16 residues. Germline CDR1 and CDR2: SEHNR and FQNEAQ (reference sequence). CDR3 DNA: TGTGCCAGCAGCTTAGGTGGCTCCTACTACGCTAATGAGCAGTTCTTC. It encodes CASSLGGSYYANEQFF.

This clonotype was detected many times. This chain joins TRBV4-1 and TRBJ1-1; D might be TRBD1 (6 bases). The length of the CDR3 is 15 residues. V lost 4 bases to trimming and J lost 3 bases, with 15 bases between them. From germline, CDR1 is MGHRA and CDR2 YSYEKL. The CDR3 here is CASSLTAGADTEAFF. The CDR3 bases are TGCGCCAGCAGCCTGACAGCAGGGGCGGACACTGAAGCTTTCTTT.

This chain links TRBV5-4 with TRBJ2-1; D not resolved. V was cut by 4 bases and J by 0 bases, with 20 bases left in between. The CDR3 contains 18 residues. Germline values: CDR1 SGHNT, CDR2 YYREEE (reference sequence). The CDR3 spells CASSPGSVGWSSYNEQFF. CDR3 coding DNA: TGTGCCAGCAGCCCCGGGTCTGTTGGGTGGAGCTCCTACAATGAGCAGTTCTTC.